The rows below give T cell receptor beta chains drawn from one sample of a study of cytomegalovirus exposure and HLA in healthy donors. Here immunoSEQ multiplex PCR was the method, and the copy in TCRdb shows in-frame clones only, minus some. The table has 170,000 or so clones, around 78% seen once. Sequenced input: PBMCs. The receptors originated from a woman in her 50s in good health and CMV-seropositive. Each CDR3 is given with its conserved first and last residue. Each record gives: clone size, D gene, J gene, V gene, CDR3 DNA, CDR3 protein. D genes are given only for firm matches. Clone size, where shown, is once, few, many, or a class for clones that have expanded.

clone_size: NA; d_call: TRBD1; j_call: TRBJ1-5; v_call: TRBV19; cdr3_nt: TGTGCCAGCACGGTGGACAGGCGTCAGCCCCAGCATTTT; cdr3_aa: CASTVDRRQPQHF
clone_size: NA; d_call: TRBD1; j_call: TRBJ1-2; v_call: TRBV9; cdr3_nt: TGTGCCAGCAGCGTCCAGGGGGCGCACGACTATGGCTACACCTTC; cdr3_aa: CASSVQGAHDYGYTF
clone_size: NA; d_call: NA; j_call: TRBJ1-2; v_call: TRBV6-4; cdr3_nt: TGTGCCACGATTCAAGGCGAAGAAGGGGCCTATGGCTACACCTTC; cdr3_aa: CATIQGEEGAYGYTF
clone_size: few; d_call: TRBD1; j_call: TRBJ2-7; v_call: TRBV7-9; cdr3_nt: TGTGCCAGCAGCTGGGGGACAGATACCTACGAGCAGTACTTC; cdr3_aa: CASSWGTDTYEQYF
clone_size: NA; d_call: NA; j_call: TRBJ1-3; v_call: TRBV6-6; cdr3_nt: TGTGCCAGCAGTTTCGGACGGACAAGCTCTGGAAACACCATATATTTT; cdr3_aa: CASSFGRTSSGNTIYF
clone_size: NA; d_call: TRBD2; j_call: TRBJ2-7; v_call: TRBV28; cdr3_nt: TGTGCCAGCAAACTTAGCGGGAGCGGCGAGCAGTACTTC; cdr3_aa: CASKLSGSGEQYF
clone_size: NA; d_call: TRBD2; j_call: TRBJ2-7; v_call: TRBV7-2; cdr3_nt: TGTGCCAGCAGCTCGCGGGCTAGCGGGAGGGGTGAGCAGTACTTC; cdr3_aa: CASSSRASGRGEQYF
clone_size: NA; d_call: NA; j_call: TRBJ2-7; v_call: TRBV5-6; cdr3_nt: TGTGCCAGCAGCTCCTCGCCCGGGTTCTCCTACGAGCAGTACTTC; cdr3_aa: CASSSSPGFSYEQYF
clone_size: NA; d_call: TRBD1; j_call: TRBJ2-6; v_call: TRBV7-2; cdr3_nt: TGTGCCAGCAGCTTAGACACGACAGGGTTAGGGGCCAACGTCCTGACTTTC; cdr3_aa: CASSLDTTGLGANVLTF
clone_size: NA; d_call: NA; j_call: TRBJ2-7; v_call: TRBV29-1; cdr3_nt: TGCAGCGTTGCCCCGGTTGGAGACGAGCAGTACTTC; cdr3_aa: CSVAPVGDEQYF
clone_size: NA; d_call: NA; j_call: TRBJ2-7; v_call: TRBV7-2; cdr3_nt: TGTGCCAGCAGCTTAGATGGCGGAAGCTCCTACGAGCAGTACTTC; cdr3_aa: CASSLDGGSSYEQYF